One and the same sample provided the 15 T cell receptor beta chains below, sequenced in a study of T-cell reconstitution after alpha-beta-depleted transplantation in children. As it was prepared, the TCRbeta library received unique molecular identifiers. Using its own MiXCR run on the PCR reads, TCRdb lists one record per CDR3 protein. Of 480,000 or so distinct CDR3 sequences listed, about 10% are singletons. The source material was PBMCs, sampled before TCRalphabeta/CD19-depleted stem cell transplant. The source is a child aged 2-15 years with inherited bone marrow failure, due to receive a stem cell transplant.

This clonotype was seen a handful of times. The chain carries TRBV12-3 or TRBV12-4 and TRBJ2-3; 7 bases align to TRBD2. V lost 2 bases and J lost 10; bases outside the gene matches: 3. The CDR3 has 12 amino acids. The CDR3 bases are TGTGCCAGCAGTTTATGGCGGGAGTCGCAGTATTTT. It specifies CASSLWRESQYF.

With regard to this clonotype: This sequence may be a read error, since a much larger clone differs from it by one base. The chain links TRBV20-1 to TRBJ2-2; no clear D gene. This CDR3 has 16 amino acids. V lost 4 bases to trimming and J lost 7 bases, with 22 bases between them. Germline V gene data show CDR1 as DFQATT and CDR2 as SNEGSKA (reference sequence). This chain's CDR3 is CSANTGLAVRIGELFF. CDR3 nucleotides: TGCAGTGCTAACACCGGTCTCGCGGTCCGGATCGGGGAGCTGTTTTTT.

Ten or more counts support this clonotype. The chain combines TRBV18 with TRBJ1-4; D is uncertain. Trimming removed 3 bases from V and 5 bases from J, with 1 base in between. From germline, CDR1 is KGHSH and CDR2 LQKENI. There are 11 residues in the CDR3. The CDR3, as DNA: TGTGCCAGCTCACCCAATGAAAAACTGTTTTTT. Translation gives CASSPNEKLFF. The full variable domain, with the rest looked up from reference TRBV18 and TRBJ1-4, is NAGVMQNPRHLVRRRGQEARLRCSPMKGHSHVYWYRQLPEEGLKFMVYLQKENIIDESGMPKERFSAEFPKEGPSILRIQQVVRGDSAAYFCASSPNEKLFFGSGTQLSVL.

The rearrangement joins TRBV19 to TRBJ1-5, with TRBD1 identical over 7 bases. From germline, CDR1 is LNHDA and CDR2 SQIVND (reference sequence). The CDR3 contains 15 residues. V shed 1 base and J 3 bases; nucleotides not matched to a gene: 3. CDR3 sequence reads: CASSIAGQTNQPQHF. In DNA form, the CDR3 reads TGTGCCAGTAGTATAGCGGGACAGACCAATCAGCCCCAGCATTTT.

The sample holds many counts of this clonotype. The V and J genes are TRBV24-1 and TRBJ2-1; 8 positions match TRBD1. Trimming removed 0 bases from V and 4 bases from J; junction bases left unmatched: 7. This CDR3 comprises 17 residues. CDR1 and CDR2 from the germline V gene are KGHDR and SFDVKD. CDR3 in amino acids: CATSDLPRTGRYNEQFF. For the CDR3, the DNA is TGTGCCACCAGTGATTTGCCCCGGACAGGGAGGTACAATGAGCAGTTCTTC.

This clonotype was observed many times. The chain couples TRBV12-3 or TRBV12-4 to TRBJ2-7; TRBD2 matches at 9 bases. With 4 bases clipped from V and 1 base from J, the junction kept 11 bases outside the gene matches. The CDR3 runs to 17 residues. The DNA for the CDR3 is TGTGCCAGCAGTTGGGCTAAGACTAGCGGATTATCCTACGAGCAGTACTTC. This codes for CASSWAKTSGLSYEQYF.

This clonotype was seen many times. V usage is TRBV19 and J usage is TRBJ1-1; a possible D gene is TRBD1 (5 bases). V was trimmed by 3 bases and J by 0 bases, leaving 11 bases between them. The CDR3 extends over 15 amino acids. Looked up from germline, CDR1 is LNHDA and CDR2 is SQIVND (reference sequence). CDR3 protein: CASSMGPTMNTEAFF. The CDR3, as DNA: TGTGCCAGTAGTATGGGACCGACAATGAACACTGAAGCTTTCTTT.

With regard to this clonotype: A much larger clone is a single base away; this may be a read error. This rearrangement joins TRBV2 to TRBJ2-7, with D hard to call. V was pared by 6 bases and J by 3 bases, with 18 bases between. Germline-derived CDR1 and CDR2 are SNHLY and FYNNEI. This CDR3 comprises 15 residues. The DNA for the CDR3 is TGTGCCAGCAGGGACCTTTCCAGATGGGGCTACGAGCAGTACTTC. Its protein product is CASRDLSRWGYEQYF.

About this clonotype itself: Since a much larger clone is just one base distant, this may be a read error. The CDR3: CASSYPVIQEPQYF. The CDR3 bases are TGTGCCAGCAGTTACCCGGTGATCCAAGAGCCCCAGTACTTC. V gene TRBV6-5 combines with J gene TRBJ2-5; D not resolved. The length of the CDR3 is 14 residues. CDR1 MNHEY and CDR2 SVGAGI come from the germline V gene.

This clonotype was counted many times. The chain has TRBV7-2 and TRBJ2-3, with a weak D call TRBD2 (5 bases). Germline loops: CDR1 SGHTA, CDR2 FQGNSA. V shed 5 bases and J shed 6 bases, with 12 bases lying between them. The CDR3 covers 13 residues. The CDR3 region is CASSPTRTDTQYF. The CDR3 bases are TGTGCCAGCAGCCCTACTAGGACGGATACGCAGTATTTT.

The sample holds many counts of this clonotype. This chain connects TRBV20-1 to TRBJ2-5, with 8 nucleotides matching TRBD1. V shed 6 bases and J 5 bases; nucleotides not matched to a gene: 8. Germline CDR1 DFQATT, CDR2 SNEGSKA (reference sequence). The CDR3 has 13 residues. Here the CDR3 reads CSAGTDRVETQYF. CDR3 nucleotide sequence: TGCAGTGCCGGAACGGACAGGGTGGAGACCCAGTACTTC.

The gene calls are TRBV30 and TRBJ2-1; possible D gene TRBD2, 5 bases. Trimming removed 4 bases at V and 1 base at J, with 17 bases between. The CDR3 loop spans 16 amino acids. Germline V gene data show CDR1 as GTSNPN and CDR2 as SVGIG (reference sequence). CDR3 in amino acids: CAWNSRAGKSYNEQFF. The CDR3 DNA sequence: TGTGCCTGGAATTCCCGGGCGGGCAAATCCTACAATGAGCAGTTCTTC.

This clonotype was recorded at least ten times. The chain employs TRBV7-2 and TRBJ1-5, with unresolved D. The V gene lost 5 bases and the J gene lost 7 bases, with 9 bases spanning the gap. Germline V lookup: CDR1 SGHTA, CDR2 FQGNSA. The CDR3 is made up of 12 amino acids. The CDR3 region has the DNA TGTGCCAGCAGCGGACTTTGGCAGCCCCAGCATTTT. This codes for CASSGLWQPQHF.

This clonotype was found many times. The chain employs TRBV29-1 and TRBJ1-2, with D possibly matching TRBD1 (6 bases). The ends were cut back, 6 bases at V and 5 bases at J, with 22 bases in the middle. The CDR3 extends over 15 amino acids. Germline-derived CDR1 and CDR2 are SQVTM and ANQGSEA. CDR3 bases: TGCAGCGTCCGACTACCAGGGGAAGTGGCGTATGGCTACACCTTC. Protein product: CSVRLPGEVAYGYTF.

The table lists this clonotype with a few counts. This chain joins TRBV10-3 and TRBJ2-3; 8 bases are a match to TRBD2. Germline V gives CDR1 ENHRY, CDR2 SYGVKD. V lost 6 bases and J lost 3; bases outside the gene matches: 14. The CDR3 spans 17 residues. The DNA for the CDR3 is TGTGCCATCAGAGCAACAGAGAGAGCGGGAGTAACAGATACGCAGTATTTT. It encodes CAIRATERAGVTDTQYF.